The 19 T cell receptor beta chains reported below all come from one sample, sequenced in a study of T cell responses to AZD1222 COVID-19 vaccine. The data were produced by immunoSEQ multiplex PCR, yet TCRdb's version contains in-frame clones alone and is incomplete. The table includes fewer than 130,000 clones, under 95% detected once. Sequencing was performed on peripheral blood, taken on day 0 of AZD1222 vaccination. The origin of the receptors is an adult in good health.

This chain links TRBV28 with TRBJ1-1, with D tentatively TRBD1 (6 bases). With 2 bases removed from V and 3 bases from J, the gap between germline ends came to 19 bases. The germline V gene has CDR1 MDHEN and CDR2 SYDVKM. The CDR3 runs 17 residues. DNA of the CDR3: TGTGCCAGCAGTTTAGTCCCCGGGTACAGGGAGGACACTGAAGCTTTCTTT. This gives the protein CASSLVPGYREDTEAFF. Filled out from reference TRBV28 and TRBJ1-1, the complete variable domain reads DVKVTQSSRYLVKRTGEKVFLECVQDMDHENMFWYRQDPGLGLRLIYFSYDVKMKEKGDIPEGYSVSREKKERFSLILESASTNQTSMYLCASSLVPGYREDTEAFFGQGTRLTVV.

J is TRBJ2-7 and V is TRBV5-1; 7 bases agree with TRBD1. Germline-derived CDR1 and CDR2 are SGHRS and YFSETQ. V shed 4 bases and J 5 bases; nucleotides not matched to a gene: 12. There are 15 residues in the CDR3. The CDR3 sequence: CASSLQNRGVDEQYF. As DNA, the CDR3 is TGCGCCAGCAGCCTTCAAAACAGGGGCGTCGACGAGCAGTACTTC.

The chain recombines TRBV30 with TRBJ1-3; no definite D call. V lost 0 bases, J lost 0 bases, and 6 bases lay in between. CDR1 and CDR2 (germline): GTSNPN, SVGIG (reference sequence). The CDR3 is 14 residues long. CDR3 residues: CAWSVENSGNTIYF. The CDR3 DNA reads TGTGCCTGGAGTGTAGAAAACTCTGGAAACACCATATATTTT.

The chain employs TRBV10-3 and TRBJ1-2; maybe TRBD1 (6 bases). V was clipped by 4 bases and J by 8 bases, with 20 bases between them. Germline CDR1 reads ENHRY; CDR2 reads SYGVKD. This CDR3 has 15 residues. The CDR3 protein is CAISGTQGPWGGYTF. As DNA, the CDR3 is TGTGCCATCAGTGGGACACAGGGCCCGTGGGGGGGCTACACCTTC.

The rearrangement joins TRBV5-1 to TRBJ1-1; 7 bases align to TRBD1. Unmatched junction bases numbered 7, after V lost 0 bases and J lost 11 bases. The CDR3 sequence is 13 residues long. Looked up from germline, CDR1 is SGHRS and CDR2 is YFSETQ. The CDR3 sequence: CASSLEVTGIAFF. The DNA for the CDR3 is TGCGCCAGCAGCTTGGAGGTGACAGGGATCGCTTTCTTT.

This chain connects TRBV30 to TRBJ1-2; no reliable D call. Trimming removed 0 bases at V and 5 bases at J, with 13 bases between. Germline V CDR1 and CDR2: GTSNPN, SVGIG (reference sequence). This CDR3 is 14 amino acids long. CDR3 sequence (DNA): TGTGCCTGGAGTGTAGACCGCACTTGGTATGGCTACACCTTC. Amino acid sequence: CAWSVDRTWYGYTF. Full variable domain (missing parts from reference TRBV30 and TRBJ1-2): SQTIHQWPATLVQPVGSPLSLECTVEGTSNPNLYWYRQAAGRGLQLLFYSVGIGQISSEVPQNLSASRPQDRQFILSSKKLLLSDSGFYLCAWSVDRTWYGYTFGSGTRLTVV.

CDR3 protein: CASSTQNTGELFF. CDR3 nucleotides: TGTGCCAGCAGCACCCAGAACACCGGGGAGCTGTTTTTT. The rearrangement links TRBV7-2 to TRBJ2-2; D is unresolved. Per the germline V gene, CDR1 is SGHTA and CDR2 is FQGNSA. The V end was cut by 5 bases, the J end by 1 base, with 5 bases between. There are 13 residues in the CDR3.

V is TRBV3-1 (or the pseudogene TRBV3-2) and J is TRBJ1-2; D perhaps matches TRBD1 (6 bases). CDR3 length: 15 amino acids. Germline CDR1 reads LGHDT; CDR2 reads YNNKEL (reference sequence). The V end lost 4 bases, the J end lost 4 bases, and 16 bases lay between the germline ends. CDR3 residues: CASSLPGAASYGYTF. The CDR3 region has the DNA TGTGCCAGCAGCCTACCGGGGGCAGCTTCCTATGGCTACACCTTC.

V usage is TRBV28 and J usage is TRBJ1-4; D is uncertain. Deletions cut 2 bases from V and 8 bases from J, with 3 bases between. Per the germline V gene, CDR1 is MDHEN and CDR2 is SYDVKM. The CDR3 sequence is 11 residues long. The CDR3 sequence: CASSLKEKLFF. For the CDR3, the DNA is TGTGCCAGCAGTTTAAAAGAAAAACTGTTTTTT.

The CDR3: CAWSLTDYEQYF. The CDR3 coding sequence is TGTGCCTGGAGTTTAACAGATTACGAGCAGTACTTC. V and J are TRBV30 and TRBJ2-7, with no clear D. This CDR3 spans 12 amino acids. Per germline, CDR1 GTSNPN and CDR2 SVGIG (reference sequence). V lost 2 bases to trimming and J lost 4 bases, with 9 bases between them.

CDR3 in amino acids: CAIRDTFSGNTIYF. The CDR3 DNA is TGTGCCATCAGGGACACCTTCTCTGGAAACACCATATATTTT. The rearrangement joins TRBV10-3 to TRBJ1-3; TRBD1 is a possible D gene (5 bases). Looked up from germline, CDR1 is ENHRY and CDR2 is SYGVKD. V was cut by 6 bases and J by 0 bases, with 9 bases left in between. CDR3 length: 14 residues.

Only a few counts were recorded for this clone. This chain links TRBV9 with TRBJ1-2, with unresolved D. Deletions cut 1 base from V and 3 bases from J, with 7 bases between. Per germline, CDR1 SGDLS and CDR2 YYNGEE. This CDR3 has 13 amino acids. The CDR3 sequence is CASSVTQDYGYTF. The CDR3, as DNA: TGTGCCAGCAGCGTAACCCAGGACTATGGCTACACCTTC.

This clone was seen just once. Other DNA sequences within the sample encode an identical CDR3. The chain is built from TRBV20-1 and TRBJ2-1; D remains unclear. Germline assignment: CDR1 DFQATT and CDR2 SNEGSKA (reference sequence). The length of the CDR3 is 11 residues. Trimming removed 2 bases at V and 4 bases at J, with 3 bases between. The CDR3 DNA reads TGCAGTGCTAGACTGTACAATGAGCAGTTCTTC. This encodes CSARLYNEQFF.

The chain recombines TRBV29-1 with TRBJ1-2, with TRBD1 matching 7 bases. The length of the CDR3 is 14 residues. The V gene end was trimmed by 4 bases and the J gene end by 2 bases; junction bases not matched to a gene: 7. Germline V gene lookup returns CDR1 SQVTM and CDR2 ANQGSEA. The DNA for the CDR3 is TGCAGCGTTGGGACCCTACAGGGGAACTATGGCTACACCTTC. It codes for CSVGTLQGNYGYTF.

This clone occurred once. The J gene is TRBJ2-5, the V gene TRBV7-8; D ambiguous. The ends were cut back, 1 base at V and 5 bases at J, with 11 bases in the middle. Germline V gene lookup returns CDR1 SGHVS and CDR2 FQNEAQ. The CDR3 length is 14 residues. CDR3 coding DNA: TGTGCCAGCAGCTTAGGAGAGCAATGGGAGACCCAGTACTTC. Translating it yields CASSLGEQWETQYF.

This chain uses TRBV2 with TRBJ2-5; no firm D call. CDR1 and CDR2 from the germline V gene are SNHLY and FYNNEI. V was pared by 7 bases and J by 5 bases, with 5 bases between. The CDR3 runs 10 residues. This CDR3 reads CASMRETQYF. In nucleotides, the CDR3 is TGTGCCAGCATGCGGGAGACCCAGTACTTC.

Here the CDR3 DNA reads TGTGCCAGCTCACCACCGCTGGCGATGAACACTGAAGCTTTCTTT. As protein: CASSPPLAMNTEAFF. V is TRBV18 and J is TRBJ1-1; D is undetermined. This CDR3 is 15 amino acids long. V was pared by 0 bases and J by 0 bases, with 8 bases between. Looked up from germline, CDR1 is KGHSH and CDR2 is LQKENI.

The J gene is TRBJ1-3, the V gene TRBV5-1; D uncertain. Germline CDR1 is SGHRS and CDR2 is YFSETQ. The CDR3 extends over 14 amino acids. V lost 0 bases to trimming and J lost 2 bases, with 6 bases between them. CDR3 DNA sequence: TGCGCCAGCAGCTTGGACCAGCCTGGAAACACCATATATTTT. Its translation is CASSLDQPGNTIYF.

This sequence joins TRBV19 and TRBJ1-5; D remains ambiguous. This CDR3 is 15 amino acids long. V lost 7 bases and J 0 bases, leaving 13 bases between the germline ends. Looked up from germline, CDR1 is LNHDA and CDR2 is SQIVND (reference sequence). In DNA form, the CDR3 reads TGTGCCAGTAACCCGGGAAGTTATAGCAATCAGCCCCAGCATTTT. Translating gives CASNPGSYSNQPQHF.